This paragraph reports one TCR beta chain. Its specificity is not known. The data originate from a study of lymphopenia after photon versus proton radiotherapy. Sequencing used immunoSEQ multiplex PCR; TCRdb keeps in-frame clones, though not all of them. The sample includes about 4,900 clones, 88% of them seen just once. Study-level points and caveats: Under photons, naive T cells and diversity fell while effector/memory populations rose. Authors raise, but do not show, better survival with proton therapy.

V was cut by 3 bases and J by 9 bases, with 9 bases left in between. This CDR3 comprises 11 residues. Per germline, CDR1 SGHTA and CDR2 FQGNSA. This TCR came from an older man with cholangiocarcinoma. The gene calls are TRBV7-2 and TRBJ2-7, with D perhaps TRBD2 (6 bases). The starting material was peripheral blood, obtained from a patient treated with photon-based radiotherapy. The CDR3 loop is CASSFKAGQYF. In DNA, the CDR3 is TGTGCCAGCAGCTTCAAAGCGGGGCAGTACTTC.